The present TCR beta chain was sequenced within a study of cytomegalovirus exposure and HLA in healthy donors. In the study overall: Genetic ancestry analysis placed about 76% of the 300 to 500 donors that were genotyped in the Caucasian-associated cluster.

Researchers ran the PCR with 60 Vbeta and 13 Jbeta primers. TCRdb's table, derived via immunoSEQ multiplex PCR, lists solely in-frame clones and lacks some. The sample has 100,000 to 150,000 clones, about 76% seen once. Material for sequencing was PBMCs. This receptor was taken from a man aged 40-55 years in good health and CMV-seropositive.

In DNA, the CDR3 is TGTGCCAGCAGAGGGACTAGCGGGGCCCCAGATACGCAGTATTTT. It translates to CASRGTSGAPDTQYF. The J gene is TRBJ2-3, the V gene TRBV7-8, with 13 positions matching TRBD2. The ends lost 6 bases at V and 4 bases at J; junction bases unmatched: 4. CDR1 is SGHVS, CDR2 FQNEAQ, per germline. There are 15 residues in the CDR3.